These 18 T cell receptor beta chains originate from one sample sequenced in a study of T cell responses to AZD1222 COVID-19 vaccine. The table came from immunoSEQ multiplex PCR; TCRdb's copy has only in-frame clones and leaves some out. Of under 95,000 clones in the sample, 85% to 90% were seen once. This specimen consisted of peripheral blood, obtained 28 days after the second AZD1222 dose. All receptors derive from an adult who received the AZD1222 COVID-19 vaccine.

The chain links TRBV21-1 to TRBJ2-5; TRBD1, as called in the table, went unchecked against the DNA. TRBV21-1 is a pseudogene locus. There are 16 residues in the CDR3. The CDR3 nucleotides are TGTGCCAGCAGTTCCGGCCGGGACAGCGACCAAGAGACCCAGTACTTC. It codes for CASSSGRDSDQETQYF.

This chain uses TRBV20-1 with TRBJ1-2; no clear D gene. CDR1 and CDR2 (germline): DFQATT, SNEGSKA (reference sequence). This CDR3 has 12 amino acids. V was cut by 3 bases and J by 2 bases, with 7 bases left in between. CDR3 in DNA: TGCAGTGCTAGTTGGGTGAACTATGGCTACACCTTC. This codes for CSASWVNYGYTF.

The chain has TRBV7-9 and TRBJ2-5, with D unresolved. The V and J ends lost 2 bases and 4 bases respectively, with 11 bases between them. CDR1 and CDR2 (germline): SEHNR, FQNEAQ (reference sequence). The CDR3 contains 14 residues. The CDR3 loop is CASSLFGGLETQYF. In DNA, the CDR3 is TGTGCCAGCAGCTTATTCGGCGGCCTAGAGACCCAGTACTTC.

The chain combines TRBV5-1 with TRBJ1-5; 11 nucleotides match TRBD1. The CDR3 runs to 15 residues. V was pared by 4 bases and J by 6 bases, with 6 bases of the junction left unmatched. The germline V gene has CDR1 SGHRS and CDR2 YFSETQ. The CDR3 region has the DNA TGCGCCAGCAGCCTGGGACAGGGGGAGAGTCAGCCCCAGCATTTT. It is translated as CASSLGQGESQPQHF.

The chain carries TRBV24-1 and TRBJ2-1; 9 nucleotides line up with TRBD2. Germline assignment: CDR1 KGHDR and CDR2 SFDVKD. The CDR3 has 16 residues. V dropped 0 bases and J dropped 5; count of bases not matched to a gene: 4. Written as DNA, the CDR3 is TGTGCCACCAGTGATTTGAGTGGGACTAGCCACAATGAGCAGTTCTTC. Amino acids: CATSDLSGTSHNEQFF.

The genes are TRBV5-1 and TRBJ1-6; D is perhaps TRBD1 (6 bases). V was cut by 6 bases and J by 0 bases, with 10 bases left in between. The germline V gene encodes CDR1 SGHRS and CDR2 YFSETQ. CDR3 length equals 15 residues. CDR3 sequence reads: CASMTGSSYNSPLHF. DNA of the CDR3: TGCGCCAGCATGACAGGATCCTCCTATAATTCACCCCTCCACTTT.

This rearrangement joins TRBV5-5 to TRBJ2-1; 8 bases fit TRBD1. Germline V gene lookup returns CDR1 SGHKS and CDR2 YYEKEE (reference sequence). The CDR3 has 15 amino acids. V dropped 0 bases and J dropped 3; count of bases not matched to a gene: 2. The CDR3 is CASSLGQGHYNEQFF. CDR3 sequence (DNA): TGTGCCAGCAGCTTGGGACAGGGGCACTACAATGAGCAGTTCTTC.

The V gene is TRBV6-6, the J gene TRBJ1-5; D call uncertain. Germline V gives CDR1 MNHNY, CDR2 SVGAGI (reference sequence). V dropped 5 bases and J dropped 0 bases, with 17 bases sitting between them. CDR3 length: 17 amino acids. The CDR3 region is CASSPRQAAYSNQPQHF. The CDR3 nucleotides are TGTGCCAGCAGTCCTCGGCAGGCTGCGTATAGCAATCAGCCCCAGCATTTT.

The chain couples TRBV9 to TRBJ2-7, with D maybe TRBD2 (5 bases). V was shortened by 0 bases and J by 0 bases, with 16 bases between the two germline ends. There are 17 residues in the CDR3. Germline CDR1 is SGDLS and CDR2 is YYNGEE. CDR3 DNA: TGTGCCAGCAGCGTAGGGTCGGACGGGGTCAGCTCCTACGAGCAGTACTTC. This encodes CASSVGSDGVSSYEQYF. Drawing the rest from reference TRBV9 and TRBJ2-7, the complete variable domain is DSGVTQTPKHLITATGQRVTLRCSPRSGDLSVYWYQQSLDQGLQFLIQYYNGEERAKGNILERFSAQQFPDLHSELNLSSLELGDSALYFCASSVGSDGVSSYEQYFGPGTRLTVT.

This chain joins TRBV7-6 and TRBJ2-7, with D perhaps TRBD1 (6 bases). Germline V CDR1 and CDR2: SGHVS, FNYEAQ. Trimming stripped 5 bases from V and 8 bases from J, with 22 bases between. The CDR3 is 15 amino acids. The CDR3 sequence: CASSLPTGRLGQQYF. The DNA for the CDR3 is TGTGCCAGCAGCCTTCCGACAGGCCGTCTCGGTCAGCAGTACTTC.

The V gene is TRBV18, the J gene TRBJ1-1; D uncertain. CDR1 KGHSH and CDR2 LQKENI come from the germline V gene. The CDR3 contains 14 residues. Trimming cost V 5 bases and J 4 bases, with 14 bases left between them. The CDR3 here is CASSVNKGSTEAFF. As DNA, the CDR3 is TGTGCCAGCTCAGTAAACAAGGGAAGCACTGAAGCTTTCTTT.

This clone is a singleton in its sample. The J gene is TRBJ2-7, the V gene TRBV6-5, with D maybe TRBD2 (5 bases). The CDR3 length is 16 residues. Germline CDR1 and CDR2: MNHEY and SVGAGI. The V and J ends lost 2 bases and 0 bases respectively, with 14 bases between them. CDR3 in amino acids: CASSYHRGTSSYEQYF. Here the CDR3 DNA reads TGTGCCAGCAGTTACCACCGGGGAACGAGCTCCTACGAGCAGTACTTC.

A remark on this clone: The same CDR3 arises from other DNA sequences in this sample as well. The V call is TRBV4-1, the J call TRBJ2-3, with no clear D. CDR3 length: 15 residues. V gave up 3 bases and J gave up 1 base, with 11 bases separating them. Germline V gene sequence: CDR1 MGHRA, CDR2 YSYEKL. DNA for the CDR3: TGCGCCAGCAGCCACCCCGGGCCCCGCACAGATACGCAGTATTTT. This encodes CASSHPGPRTDTQYF.

The chain combines TRBV5-1 with TRBJ1-1, with D unclear. V was pared by 0 bases and J by 9 bases, with 9 bases between. CDR3 size: 12 residues. Germline CDR1 and CDR2: SGHRS and YFSETQ. The CDR3 nucleotides are TGCGCCAGCAGCTTGGAGGGCACACAAGCTTTCTTT. It codes for CASSLEGTQAFF.

This clone appeared once. The CDR3 DNA sequence: TGTGCCAGCAGCTTAGGGCTGCGGGGAGACTCTGGAAACACCATATATTTT. This gives the protein CASSLGLRGDSGNTIYF. This chain links TRBV7-9 with TRBJ1-3; unclear D gene. The germline V gene has CDR1 SEHNR and CDR2 FQNEAQ (reference sequence). There are 17 residues in the CDR3. Trimming shortened V by 1 base and J by 0 bases, and 13 bases separated the two germline ends.

The gene calls are TRBV4-3 and TRBJ1-1; possible D gene TRBD1, 5 bases. The V end lost 0 bases, the J end lost 11 bases, and 16 bases lay between the germline ends. The CDR3 covers 14 residues. CDR1 is LGHNA and CDR2 is YSLEER in the germline V gene. DNA of the CDR3: TGCGCCAGCAGCCAAGATCGGGGCCAAGGATACGCTTTCTTT. It encodes CASSQDRGQGYAFF.

The chain couples TRBV6-5 to TRBJ2-2; possible D gene TRBD1, 6 bases. Deletions cut 7 bases from V and 1 base from J, with 10 bases between. CDR1 MNHEY and CDR2 SVGAGI come from the germline V gene. The CDR3 is 14 amino acids. The DNA for the CDR3 is TGTGCCAGCACCCCGACAGGGAACACCGGGGAGCTGTTTTTT. Amino acid sequence: CASTPTGNTGELFF.

This chain connects TRBV28 to TRBJ2-7, with D perhaps TRBD2 (5 bases). From germline, CDR1 is MDHEN and CDR2 SYDVKM. Trimming shortened V by 3 bases and J by 4 bases, and 16 bases separated the two germline ends. The CDR3 has 15 amino acids. The CDR3 region has the DNA TGTGCCAGCAGTTTTGAAGCTGCTAGCTCGTACGAGCAGTACTTC. Translation gives CASSFEAASSYEQYF. Based on the CDR3 plus reference TRBV28 and TRBJ2-7, the full variable domain is DVKVTQSSRYLVKRTGEKVFLECVQDMDHENMFWYRQDPGLGLRLIYFSYDVKMKEKGDIPEGYSVSREKKERFSLILESASTNQTSMYLCASSFEAASSYEQYFGPGTRLTVT.